This TCR beta chain was identified in a study of blood T cell repertoires in COVID-19. V was clipped by 5 bases and J by 6 bases, with 20 bases between them. Germline-derived CDR1 and CDR2 are LNHNV and YYDKDF (reference sequence). The CDR3 consists of 16 residues. Here immunoSEQ multiplex PCR was the method, and the copy in TCRdb shows in-frame clones only, minus some. The sample lists just over 300,000 clones, about 90% occurring once. The clonotype was recovered from a woman in her twenties or thirties with COVID-19, enrolled during active disease. The specimen sequenced was peripheral blood. The chain has TRBV15 and TRBJ1-5, with D maybe TRBD1 (5 bases). The DNA for the CDR3 is TGTGCCACCAGCCTCCGGGGGAAGGGAGGCGGTCAGCCCCAGCATTTT. It codes for CATSLRGKGGGQPQHF.